The clone carrying this T cell receptor (beta chain) appeared a few times. Its target is not known. As for time point: patch test 3, about 24 weeks after DPC sensitization. Treatment indicated: therapeutic diphenylcyclopropenone sensitization with weekly scalp DPC. The data were obtained in a study of human T cells and chemical hapten exposure. About the study: Patch testing placed 0.01% DPC on the upper back, with readings at 6 days. General study points: All donors were alopecia patients, so their immunity may differ from that of healthy people.

One entry per CDR3 protein, called by TCRdb with MiXCR from the RACE reads. The sample has about 160,000 distinct CDR3 sequences; about 27% are singletons. The V and J ends lost 10 bases and 3 bases respectively, with 18 bases between them. CDR3 size: 14 residues. Per germline, CDR1 SGHVT and CDR2 SQSDAQ. This receptor was identified in a woman aged 18-35 years with alopecia areata. Some clones in this sample may be carry-over from other donors' samples. The chain is built from TRBV7-4 and TRBJ1-2, with D maybe TRBD1 (5 bases). The sequences come from whole blood, collected in connection with sensitization to the hapten diphenylcyclopropenone (DPC). CDR3 DNA: TGTGCCACCCCTGGGACGGTTACGTACTATGGCTACACCTTC. Protein product: CATPGTVTYYGYTF.